A single sample is the source of the 27 T cell receptor beta chains below, sequenced in a study of cytomegalovirus exposure and HLA in healthy donors. Assay: immunoSEQ multiplex PCR; the TCRdb copy retains only in-frame clones and omits some. Found here are some 150,000 clones, less than 95% of them singletons; the top ten hold approximately 2%. Sequencing was carried out using PBMCs. These receptors were collected from a man between 18 and 35 years old in good health and CMV-seropositive.

The chain uses TRBV14 and TRBJ2-7; 11 nucleotides align to TRBD2. V gave up 2 bases and J gave up 0 bases; unmatched junction bases: 21. The CDR3 totals 22 residues. Germline V gene sequence: CDR1 SGHDN, CDR2 FVKESK. This CDR3 reads CASSQPRALLAGEAPVSYEQYF. The CDR3 DNA reads as TGTGCCAGCAGCCAACCGAGGGCCCTACTAGCGGGAGAGGCCCCGGTCTCCTACGAGCAGTACTTC.

In this sample, this clone turned up a few times. The CDR3 DNA follows: TGTGCCATCAGTGGGACTAGCGGGGTCAACACCGGGGAGCTGTTTTTT. Translating gives CAISGTSGVNTGELFF. The chain couples TRBV10-3 to TRBJ2-2; 12 positions agree with TRBD2. Germline V lookup: CDR1 ENHRY, CDR2 SYGVKD. J was trimmed by 2 bases and V by 4 bases; bases with no gene match: 2. This CDR3 is built from 16 residues.

The chain recombines TRBV19 with TRBJ1-5; D remains unclear. Germline loops: CDR1 LNHDA, CDR2 SQIVND (reference sequence). V shed 4 bases and J shed 6 bases, with 13 bases lying between them. The CDR3 totals 14 residues. CDR3 sequence (DNA): TGTGCCAGTAGTAGTCGGGGAGGAGTTCAGCCCCAGCATTTT. It yields the protein CASSSRGGVQPQHF. Filled out from reference TRBV19 and TRBJ1-5, the complete variable domain reads DGGITQSPKYLFRKEGQNVTLSCEQNLNHDAMYWYRQDPGQGLRLIYYSQIVNDFQKGDIAEGYSVSREKKESFPLTVTSAQKNPTAFYLCASSSRGGVQPQHFGDGTRLSIL.

The chain employs TRBV6-1 and TRBJ1-5, with D unresolved. Germline V CDR1 and CDR2: MNHNS, SASEGT. V was pared by 1 base and J by 7 bases, with 14 bases between. This CDR3 spans 15 amino acids. The CDR3 sequence: CASSEDYSGHQPQHF. The CDR3 coding sequence is TGTGCCAGCAGTGAAGATTATAGTGGGCACCAGCCCCAGCATTTT.

The chain carries TRBV6-1 and TRBJ1-1; D gene ambiguous. Germline V gene data show CDR1 as MNHNS and CDR2 as SASEGT. The germline V and J ends were trimmed by 6 bases and 1 base, with 9 bases remaining between them. The CDR3 contains 13 residues. The CDR3 sequence: CASRALGNTEAFF. CDR3 bases: TGTGCCAGCAGGGCCCTTGGGAACACTGAAGCTTTCTTT.

The chain has TRBV5-4 and TRBJ2-3, with D possibly being TRBD2 (5 bases). The CDR3 totals 15 residues. V shed 0 bases and J shed 4 bases, with 12 bases lying between them. CDR1 SGHNT and CDR2 YYREEE come from the germline V gene (reference sequence). The CDR3 loop is CASSLDPGEADTQYF. In nucleotides, the CDR3 is TGTGCCAGCAGCTTGGATCCCGGGGAAGCAGATACGCAGTATTTT.

The chain joins TRBV7-9 to TRBJ1-2, with D uncertain. Trimming took off 2 bases at V and 2 bases at J, with 12 bases between the two ends. Germline values: CDR1 SEHNR, CDR2 FQNEAQ (reference sequence). This CDR3 contains 15 residues. The CDR3 is CASSLLFQNNYGYTF. Written as DNA, the CDR3 is TGTGCCAGCAGCTTATTATTTCAGAACAACTATGGCTACACCTTC.

The chain employs TRBV9 and TRBJ2-7; 8 positions match TRBD1. This CDR3 spans 13 amino acids. Germline CDR1 SGDLS, CDR2 YYNGEE. The J segment lost 2 bases and the V segment lost 3 bases, leaving 1 base of the junction unmatched. CDR3 sequence (DNA): TGTGCCAGCAGCGCGGGACAGGCCTACGAGCAGTACTTC. It is translated as CASSAGQAYEQYF.

The chain combines TRBV4-2 with TRBJ2-1; 11 bases match TRBD2. The length of the CDR3 is 16 residues. From germline, CDR1 is LGHNA and CDR2 YNFKEQ. Trimming took 5 bases from V and 3 from J; bases not matched to a gene: 6. CDR3 in DNA: TGTGCCAGCAGCAACGGACTAGCGGGTAACTACAATGAGCAGTTCTTC. It codes for CASSNGLAGNYNEQFF.

The chain has TRBV7-8 and TRBJ2-1; 10 positions agree with TRBD2. This CDR3 comprises 14 residues. The J segment lost 10 bases and the V segment lost 6 bases, leaving 9 bases of the junction unmatched. The germline V gene encodes CDR1 SGHVS and CDR2 FQNEAQ. CDR3 DNA: TGTGCCAGCAGAGAACCAAGCGGGAGGGAGGAGCAGTTCTTC. This translates into CASREPSGREEQFF. The whole variable domain, filled in from reference TRBV7-8 and TRBJ2-1, reads GAGVSQSPRYKVAKRGQDVALRCDPISGHVSLFWYQQALGQGPEFLTYFQNEAQLDKSGLPSDRFFAERPEGSVSTLKIQRTQQEDSAVYLCASREPSGREEQFFGPGTRLTVL.

The genes are TRBV11-2 and TRBJ2-2; a possible D gene is TRBD1 (6 bases). Germline CDR1 SGHAT, CDR2 FQNNGV. CDR3 size: 16 residues. The germline V and J ends were trimmed by 7 bases and 2 bases, with 17 bases remaining between them. The CDR3: CASIQERGFNTGELFF. The DNA of the CDR3 is TGTGCCAGCATACAGGAGAGGGGGTTCAACACCGGGGAGCTGTTTTTT.

CDR3 nucleotide sequence: TGTGCCAGCAAAAACACGGGACAGGGGTGGGCTAACTATGGCTACACCTTC. Its protein product is CASKNTGQGWANYGYTF. This chain connects TRBV27 to TRBJ1-2; 10 positions agree with TRBD1. Germline-derived CDR1 and CDR2 are MNHEY and SMNVEV (reference sequence). This CDR3 region has 17 residues. The trim removed 7 bases at V and 0 bases at J, leaving 11 bases unmatched.

The rearrangement uses TRBV6-6 and TRBJ2-3; 9 nucleotides line up with TRBD2. CDR1 and CDR2 from the germline V gene are MNHNY and SVGAGI (reference sequence). V lost 8 bases, J lost 5 bases, and 11 bases stayed unmatched. CDR3 length: 15 residues. The CDR3 protein is CASFPREGRVDTQYF. Here the CDR3 DNA reads TGTGCCAGCTTCCCGCGGGAGGGCCGCGTAGATACGCAGTATTTT.

This clone was counted once. At one boundary the junction diverges from the germline segment, which might be a read error. The genes are TRBV28 and TRBJ1-3; a possible D gene is TRBD1 (5 bases). The CDR3 extends over 16 amino acids. CDR1 is MDHEN and CDR2 is SYDVKM in the germline V gene. CDR3: CASSLWGQLSGNTIYF. The CDR3, as DNA: TGTGCCAGCAGCTTATGGGGCCAACTCTCTGGAAACACCATATATTTT. Variable domain in full (rest from reference TRBV28 and TRBJ1-3): DVKVTQSSRYLVKRTGEKVFLECVQDMDHENMFWYRQDPGLGLRLIYFSYDVKMKEKGDIPEGYSVSREKKERFSLILESASTNQTSMYLCASSLWGQLSGNTIYFGEGSWLTVV.

The V call is TRBV28, the J call TRBJ1-5; no reliable D call. The CDR3 consists of 15 residues. The germline gives CDR1 MDHEN, CDR2 SYDVKM. V was shortened by 4 bases and J by 6 bases, with 16 bases between the two germline ends. CDR3 in amino acids: CASSSRTLSGQPQHF. CDR3 nucleotides: TGTGCCAGCAGTTCACGGACCCTTAGCGGTCAGCCCCAGCATTTT.

The chain couples TRBV15 to TRBJ1-3; 7 bases line up with TRBD1. Germline assignment: CDR1 LNHNV and CDR2 YYDKDF (reference sequence). V lost 0 bases to trimming and J lost 1 base; unmatched junction nucleotides: 6. CDR3 length: 17 amino acids. In DNA form, the CDR3 reads TGTGCCACCAGCAGAGACGTAGACAGGGCGTCTGGAAACACCATATATTTT. Its protein is CATSRDVDRASGNTIYF.

The J gene is TRBJ2-5, the V gene TRBV18, with TRBD1 as a possible D gene (6 bases). Germline CDR1 KGHSH, CDR2 LQKENI. The CDR3 loop spans 14 amino acids. V shed 6 bases and J shed 2 bases, with 13 bases lying between them. The chain's CDR3 is CASSQDRQQETQYF. CDR3 in DNA: TGTGCCAGCTCCCAGGACAGACAACAAGAGACCCAGTACTTC.

The chain carries TRBV5-7 and TRBJ2-1, with 9 bases that match TRBD2. TRBV5-7 belongs to the ORF category, with a function that is uncertain. Trimming cost V 3 bases and J 4 bases; bases outside gene matches: 5. The CDR3 contains 15 residues. The CDR3 DNA reads TGTGCCAGCAGCTCCGGACTAGCGACATACAATGAGCAGTTCTTC. It yields the protein CASSSGLATYNEQFF.

The genes are TRBV6-6 and TRBJ2-3; D remains unclear. CDR1 is MNHNY, CDR2 SVGAGI, per germline (reference sequence). The length of the CDR3 is 10 residues. V lost 8 bases and J lost 7, with 7 bases in between. The CDR3 protein is CASEDYTQYF. The CDR3 bases are TGTGCCAGCGAGGATTATACGCAGTATTTT.

This chain uses TRBV18 with TRBJ1-1; TRBD1 agrees at 8 bases. The V segment lost 3 bases and the J segment 1 base; nucleotides outside the gene matches: 7. This CDR3 spans 16 amino acids. Germline V CDR1 and CDR2: KGHSH, LQKENI. CDR3 protein: CASSPSTGTGNTEAFF. CDR3 DNA sequence: TGTGCCAGCTCACCGTCCACCGGGACAGGGAACACTGAAGCTTTCTTT.

The chain carries TRBV25-1 and TRBJ2-3, with D uncertain. The germline V gene encodes CDR1 MGHDK and CDR2 SYGVNS. CDR3 size: 14 residues. V lost 4 bases and J 2 bases, leaving 10 bases between the germline ends. CDR3 sequence: CASSGAGNTDTQYF. The CDR3 DNA follows: TGTGCCAGCAGTGGCGCAGGAAACACAGATACGCAGTATTTT. Full variable domain (rest looked up from reference TRBV25-1 and TRBJ2-3): EADIYQTPRYLVIGTGKKITLECSQTMGHDKMYWYQQDPGMELHLIHYSYGVNSTEKGDLSSESTVSRIRTEHFPLTLESARPSHTSQYLCASSGAGNTDTQYFGPGTRLTVL.

The chain links TRBV7-2 to TRBJ1-3; D perhaps matches TRBD1 (6 bases). This CDR3 has 13 residues. The V end lost 6 bases, the J end lost 7 bases, and 13 bases lay between the germline ends. The V gene's germline CDR1 is SGHTA and CDR2 FQGNSA. The CDR3 nucleotides read TGTGCCAGCAGGGGGGGGGCGTCGAACACCATATATTTT. Its protein is CASRGGASNTIYF. Complete variable domain (other parts from reference TRBV7-2 and TRBJ1-3): GAGVSQSPSNKVTEKGKDVELRCDPISGHTALYWYRQSLGQGLEFLIYFQGNSAPDKSGLPSDRFSAERTGGSVSTLTIQRTQQEDSAVYLCASRGGASNTIYFGEGSWLTVV.

In this sample, this clone turned up once. The chain couples TRBV10-3 to TRBJ2-3; D might be TRBD1 (6 bases). Trimming took off 4 bases at V and 0 bases at J, with 14 bases between the two ends. The CDR3 is 16 residues long. Germline V lookup: CDR1 ENHRY, CDR2 SYGVKD. CDR3 loop: CAISAAGDSSTDTQYF. The CDR3 DNA follows: TGTGCCATCAGTGCCGCAGGGGATTCTAGCACAGATACGCAGTATTTT.

This clone was counted only a few times. The V and J genes are TRBV19 and TRBJ1-1; D remains unclear. From germline, CDR1 is LNHDA and CDR2 SQIVND (reference sequence). There are 15 residues in the CDR3. Trimming shortened V by 6 bases and J by 1 base, and 15 bases separated the two germline ends. The CDR3 region has the DNA TGTGCCAGTAGCAATCTCCGGGGATCGAACACTGAAGCTTTCTTT. It yields the protein CASSNLRGSNTEAFF.

The chain links TRBV9 to TRBJ1-2, with 7 bases lining up with TRBD1. V lost 0 bases to trimming and J lost 2 bases; unmatched junction nucleotides: 7. This CDR3 has 16 amino acids. Germline assignment: CDR1 SGDLS and CDR2 YYNGEE. The DNA of the CDR3 is TGTGCCAGCAGCGTAGCGCAAGGACAGGCCAACTATGGCTACACCTTC. Its translation is CASSVAQGQANYGYTF.

The chain recombines TRBV10-1 with TRBJ1-2; D not certain. The V and J ends lost 2 bases and 6 bases respectively, with 13 bases between them. Germline assignment: CDR1 WNHNN and CDR2 SYGVQD (reference sequence). This CDR3 contains 14 residues. CDR3: CASSEDRCGNGYTF. The CDR3 coding sequence is TGCGCCAGCAGTGAGGACCGCTGCGGTAATGGCTACACCTTC.

The CDR3, as DNA: TGTGCCAGCAGTGAATCGTTGGCGGGCACAGATACGCAGTATTTT. Translation: CASSESLAGTDTQYF. The rearrangement links TRBV6-1 to TRBJ2-3; D gene ambiguous. The CDR3 is 15 residues long. In germline, CDR1 is MNHNS, CDR2 SASEGT. With 2 bases removed from V and 1 base from J, the gap between germline ends came to 10 bases.